The clone carrying this TCR beta chain was recorded once. Its target is unknown. The sample's treatment: around 19 received Ad26.COV2.S at low or high dose, single or two shots; several received placebo; per-sample allocation not given. Specimens were obtained on day 63 following the first vaccine or placebo injection. This Boston cohort included adults aged 18-55 years. The V and J ends lost 4 bases and 5 bases, in that order; junction bases with no gene match: 7. The CDR3 has 15 residues. Germline V CDR1 and CDR2: MDHEN, SYDVKM. The data belong to a study of Ad26.COV2.S vaccination and SARS-CoV-2 variants. Study observations and caveats: Comparability of non-spike TCR breadth was observed across vaccine and placebo recipients. Assessments of TCR breadth and depth may have underestimated the total T cell responses. Those who received the vaccine showed greater spike-specific TCR breadth than those given placebo.

Sequencing was performed with immunoSEQ multiplex PCR; in TCRdb, only in-frame clones are kept and a portion is missing. The table records roughly 400,000 clones, about 90% of them present only once. The sample in question was peripheral blood, obtained in a trial of Ad26.COV2.S vaccine versus placebo. The TCR was taken from a person aged 18 to 59 who received the Ad26.COV2.S COVID-19 vaccine or a placebo. The genes are TRBV28 and TRBJ1-2, with TRBD1 identical over 10 bases. The CDR3 DNA is TGTGCCAGCAGTTCCGGGACAGGGGCGATGTATGGCTACACCTTC. Amino acid sequence: CASSSGTGAMYGYTF.